These 32 T cell receptor beta chains originate from one sample sequenced in a study of T cells in Graves' hyperthyroidism and ophthalmopathy. RNA transcripts served as the template for amplifying TCR beta CDR3 regions. First-round RT-PCR with HTBI primers amplified the TCR CDR3 region. TCRdb fed the multiplex PCR reads into MiXCR, producing one record per CDR3 protein. The table lists roughly 510,000 distinct CDR3 sequences, under 25% of them singletons. The sequenced sample was blood. These receptors all stem from a man younger than 35 with Graves' hyperthyroidism.

This clonotype was observed many times. This chain joins TRBV20-1 and TRBJ1-2, with 8 nucleotides matching TRBD1. There are 14 residues in the CDR3. Germline values: CDR1 DFQATT, CDR2 SNEGSKA (reference sequence). With 5 bases clipped from V and 7 bases from J, the junction kept 12 bases outside the gene matches. CDR3: CSASAGTGIGGYTF. The CDR3 bases are TGCAGTGCTTCCGCCGGGACAGGAATTGGTGGCTACACCTTC.

This clonotype was detected many times. The J gene is TRBJ2-7, the V gene TRBV20-1; 15 nucleotides line up with TRBD2. With V trimmed by 6 bases and J by 2 bases, 2 bases remained unmatched. This CDR3 is built from 14 residues. Germline CDR1 reads DFQATT; CDR2 reads SNEGSKA (reference sequence). As DNA, the CDR3 is TGCAGTGCGGGACTAGCGGGGGGCACCTACGAGCAGTACTTC. The encoded protein is CSAGLAGGTYEQYF.

This clonotype was counted only a few times. The chain employs TRBV19 and TRBJ2-2, with 9 bases identical to TRBD1. J lost 5 bases, V lost 3 bases, and 10 bases had no gene match. The length of the CDR3 is 17 residues. The V gene's germline CDR1 is LNHDA and CDR2 SQIVND (reference sequence). The CDR3 bases are TGTGCCAGTAGTATCTGGGACAGGGTACGGGGGACCGGGGAGCTGTTTTTT. Translation: CASSIWDRVRGTGELFF.

This clonotype occurred a few times. CDR3 region: CSASGRGTEAFF. CDR3 nucleotide sequence: TGCAGTGCTAGCGGACGAGGCACTGAAGCTTTCTTT. The chain joins TRBV20-1 to TRBJ1-1; D not certain. Germline values: CDR1 DFQATT, CDR2 SNEGSKA (reference sequence). V lost 3 bases to trimming and J lost 4 bases, with 9 bases between them. This CDR3 contains 12 residues.

The V call is TRBV20-1, the J call TRBJ1-2, with D possibly TRBD1 on 6 matching bases. The CDR3 loop spans 13 amino acids. Germline V gene data show CDR1 as DFQATT and CDR2 as SNEGSKA (reference sequence). V was shortened by 5 bases and J by 2 bases, with 12 bases between the two germline ends. CDR3 in DNA: TGCAGTGCTGCAAGGGGGACAAACTATGGCTACACCTTC. This sequence encodes CSAARGTNYGYTF.

This clonotype showed up many times. CDR3 loop: CASSLPFRELFF. In DNA form, the CDR3 reads TGTGCCAGCAGCTTACCCTTCAGGGAGCTGTTTTTT. V and J are TRBV11-3 and TRBJ2-2; D unclear. Trimming removed 2 bases from V and 9 bases from J, with 7 bases in between. Looked up from germline, CDR1 is SGHNT and CDR2 is YENEEA. CDR3 length equals 12 residues.

This clonotype was observed many times. CDR3 sequence: CASRTRGDFHGYTF. The DNA for the CDR3 is TGTGCCAGCAGAACCAGAGGAGACTTTCATGGCTACACCTTC. V usage is TRBV28 and J usage is TRBJ1-2; D is unclear. The CDR3 runs to 14 residues. Germline loops: CDR1 MDHEN, CDR2 SYDVKM. Trimming removed 6 bases from V and 6 bases from J, with 17 bases in between.

Many counts were recorded for this clonotype. The chain is built from TRBV20-1 and TRBJ1-2; tentatively, D is TRBD1 (6 bases). CDR1 and CDR2 from the germline V gene are DFQATT and SNEGSKA (reference sequence). V shed 4 bases and J shed 4 bases, with 10 bases lying between them. The CDR3 has 12 residues. The DNA for the CDR3 is TGCAGTGCTAACAGGGACGGCTATGGCTACACCTTC. The encoded protein is CSANRDGYGYTF.

The rearrangement links TRBV6-5 to TRBJ2-5; possible D gene TRBD2, 6 bases. The CDR3 extends over 14 amino acids. The V end lost 4 bases, the J end lost 5 bases, and 14 bases lay between the germline ends. The V gene's germline CDR1 is MNHEY and CDR2 SVGAGI. The CDR3 nucleotides read TGTGCCAGCAGTTCGGGAGAAAGGTTGGAGACCCAGTACTTC. Amino acid sequence: CASSSGERLETQYF.

V is TRBV6-1 and J is TRBJ1-2; tentatively, D is TRBD1 (5 bases). V lost 8 bases and J 8 bases, leaving 18 bases between the germline ends. Germline lookup yields CDR1 MNHNS and CDR2 SASEGT. CDR3 size: 13 residues. The CDR3 DNA is TGTGCCAGCTGTCTTATAGGCGGGGACGGCTACACCTTC. Its protein is CASCLIGGDGYTF.

This clonotype was observed many times. A read error may account for a junction end that differs from germline. The chain combines TRBV5-1 with TRBJ2-7; 8 bases align to TRBD2. The CDR3 covers 14 residues. Germline lookup yields CDR1 SGHRS and CDR2 YFSETQ. In DNA, the CDR3 is TGTGCCAGCTCGCTGCGGGGGGCGTCCTACGAGCAGTACTTC. This codes for CASSLRGASYEQYF.

V usage is TRBV10-2 and J usage is TRBJ1-1; D call uncertain. Between the trimmed V and J ends, which lost 10 bases and 5 bases, there was a span of 14 bases. Germline values: CDR1 WSHSY, CDR2 SAAADI. This CDR3 is 12 amino acids long. CDR3 residues: CATLMSYTEAFF. The CDR3 region has the DNA TGCGCCACCCTTATGAGCTATACTGAAGCTTTCTTT.

This clonotype has only a few counts. The chain recombines TRBV30 with TRBJ1-6, with D possibly TRBD1 on 5 matching bases. Germline V gene data show CDR1 as GTSNPN and CDR2 as SVGIG (reference sequence). This CDR3 is 16 amino acids long. Between the trimmed V and J ends, which lost 2 bases and 3 bases, there was a span of 14 bases. In DNA, the CDR3 is TGTGCCTGGAGTCCCGGAGGGGCCTACTATAATTCACCCCTCCACTTT. This translates into CAWSPGGAYYNSPLHF.

Worth noting for this clonotype: With a much larger clone just one base away, this may be a read error. The gene calls are TRBV6-1 and TRBJ1-1; D unclear. Between the trimmed V and J ends, which lost 3 bases and 10 bases, there was a span of 3 bases. Germline values: CDR1 MNHNS, CDR2 SASEGT. The CDR3 spans 9 residues. The CDR3 coding sequence is TGTGCCAGCAGTGAGGGAGCTTTCTTT. This encodes CASSEGAFF.

This clonotype has ten or more counts. The chain uses TRBV28 and TRBJ1-5; D gene unclear. The length of the CDR3 is 14 residues. The germline V gene encodes CDR1 MDHEN and CDR2 SYDVKM. The V end lost 3 bases, the J end lost 6 bases, and 12 bases lay between the germline ends. The CDR3 sequence is CASSFKGAGQPQHF. The CDR3 DNA reads TGTGCCAGCAGTTTCAAGGGCGCAGGTCAGCCCCAGCATTTT.

Only one count was recorded for this clonotype. As DNA, the CDR3 is TGTGCCAGCAGCCCCATCGTTACCCAAGAGACCCAGTACTTC. It specifies CASSPIVTQETQYF. This chain joins TRBV28 and TRBJ2-5, with D unclear. V lost 6 bases, J lost 1 base, and 12 bases lay in between. CDR3 length: 14 residues. From germline, CDR1 is MDHEN and CDR2 SYDVKM.

This clonotype was picked up a small number of times. The CDR3 sequence: CASSLAGTANEQFF. In DNA form, the CDR3 reads TGTGCCAGCAGCTTAGCCGGGACCGCCAATGAGCAGTTCTTC. The V gene is TRBV11-2, the J gene TRBJ2-1; perhaps D is TRBD1 or TRBD2 (5 bases each). The germline gives CDR1 SGHAT, CDR2 FQNNGV. V was clipped by 1 base and J by 6 bases, with 10 bases between them. CDR3 length: 14 amino acids.

The chain carries TRBV6-1 and TRBJ1-2, with 8 bases that match TRBD1. V lost 4 bases and J lost 6; bases outside the gene matches: 4. The CDR3 is 13 residues long. The germline gives CDR1 MNHNS, CDR2 SASEGT. The CDR3 region is CASSGRTGNGYTF. CDR3 in DNA: TGTGCCAGCAGTGGGAGGACAGGGAATGGCTACACCTTC.

At least ten counts were recorded for this clonotype. J is TRBJ2-7 and V is TRBV7-2; tentatively, D is TRBD1 (6 bases). The V gene's germline CDR1 is SGHTA and CDR2 FQGNSA. The length of the CDR3 is 14 residues. Trimming cost V 2 bases and J 2 bases, with 10 bases left between them. The CDR3 protein is CASSLTRDTYEQYF. CDR3 bases: TGTGCCAGCAGCTTAACGAGGGACACCTACGAGCAGTACTTC.

This clonotype was observed many times. This chain joins TRBV12-5 and TRBJ1-1; 7 nucleotides agree with TRBD1. The V and J ends lost 3 bases and 2 bases, in that order; junction bases with no gene match: 6. CDR1 is LGHNT and CDR2 is FRNRAP in the germline V gene. This CDR3 region has 15 residues. CDR3 sequence: CASGLGTDENTEAFF. The CDR3 nucleotides are TGTGCTAGTGGTTTAGGGACAGATGAAAACACTGAAGCTTTCTTT.

The table lists this clonotype with many counts. Since a much larger clone is just one base distant, this may be a read error. This chain links TRBV2 with TRBJ1-1; 7 bases agree with TRBD1. CDR1 and CDR2 (germline): SNHLY, FYNNEI. After removal of 8 bases from V and 1 base from J, the junction contained 4 bases not matched to a gene. The CDR3 spans 13 residues. The CDR3 DNA is TGTGCCAGCGGCGGGACAGCGAACACTGAAGCTTTCTTT. This gives the protein CASGGTANTEAFF.

The rearrangement links TRBV11-2 to TRBJ2-7; 7 nucleotides match TRBD2. Germline values: CDR1 SGHAT, CDR2 FQNNGV. Trimming cost V 7 bases and J 1 base; bases outside gene matches: 13. CDR3 size: 16 residues. Here the CDR3 reads CASKPRPGLPSYEQYF. DNA of the CDR3: TGTGCCAGCAAACCCCGCCCGGGACTACCGTCCTACGAGCAGTACTTC.

This clonotype was detected many times. The rearrangement joins TRBV19 to TRBJ1-1, with D hard to call. The CDR3 sequence is 14 residues long. V was clipped by 4 bases and J by 4 bases, with 13 bases between them. The germline CDR1 and CDR2 sequences are LNHDA and SQIVND (reference sequence). CDR3 bases: TGTGCCAGTAGTAAACTAGGCGCCGTCACTGAAGCTTTCTTT. Translation: CASSKLGAVTEAFF. The full variable domain, completed using reference TRBV19 and TRBJ1-1, is DGGITQSPKYLFRKEGQNVTLSCEQNLNHDAMYWYRQDPGQGLRLIYYSQIVNDFQKGDIAEGYSVSREKKESFPLTVTSAQKNPTAFYLCASSKLGAVTEAFFGQGTRLTVV.

Only a few counts were recorded for this clonotype. Since no conserved phenylalanine or tryptophan closes the CDR3, a read error is the likely cause. This chain links TRBV29-1 with TRBJ2-4; maybe TRBD2 (5 bases). The V and J ends lost 3 bases and 0 bases respectively, with 12 bases between them. Germline assignment: CDR1 SQVTM and CDR2 ANQGSEA. The CDR3 extends over 15 amino acids. CDR3 DNA sequence: TGCAGCGTTGACGGAGGTAACTTAGCCAAAAACATTCAGTACTAC. This gives the protein CSVDGGNLAKNIQYY.

This clonotype occurred many times. The chain uses TRBV12-3 or TRBV12-4 and TRBJ1-2; weak D call: TRBD1 (5 bases). CDR3 length equals 16 residues. Trimming removed 5 bases from V and 6 bases from J, with 22 bases in between. CDR3 amino acids: CASSPAGRWDGNGYTF. Written as DNA, the CDR3 is TGTGCCAGCAGTCCAGCAGGGCGATGGGATGGGAATGGCTACACCTTC.

The sample holds many counts of this clonotype. The chain links TRBV7-2 to TRBJ2-2; TRBD1 might be the D (5 bases). CDR1 is SGHTA and CDR2 is FQGNSA in the germline V gene. V lost 5 bases and J 2 bases, leaving 15 bases between the germline ends. The CDR3 has 16 amino acids. The CDR3, as DNA: TGTGCCAGCAGCCTAAGGGGCACACCAAACACCGGGGAGCTGTTTTTT. As protein: CASSLRGTPNTGELFF.

This clonotype was found many times. This chain connects TRBV6-5 to TRBJ2-4, with D unclear. Germline CDR1 MNHEY, CDR2 SVGAGI. The V end was cut by 0 bases, the J end by 6 bases, with 12 bases between. The CDR3 spans 15 residues. CDR3 loop: CASSYSKIGGNIQYF. The CDR3 region has the DNA TGTGCCAGCAGTTACTCAAAAATAGGTGGAAACATTCAGTACTTC.

At least ten counts were recorded for this clonotype. CDR3 sequence: CASTILGEEQYF. In nucleotides, the CDR3 is TGTGCCAGCACCATACTCGGGGAAGAGCAGTACTTC. The V call is TRBV6-5, the J call TRBJ2-7; D is perhaps TRBD2 (5 bases). This CDR3 comprises 12 residues. Germline assignment: CDR1 MNHEY and CDR2 SVGAGI. V was cut by 7 bases and J by 7 bases, with 14 bases left in between.

Turning to this clonotype: A much larger clonotype is one base distant, so this may be a read error. The V and J genes are TRBV2 and TRBJ2-7, with TRBD1 matching over 10 bases. This CDR3 has 13 amino acids. Germline CDR1 and CDR2: SNHLY and FYNNEI. CDR3 loop: CASSVGQGVELYF. In DNA form, the CDR3 reads TGTGCCAGCAGTGTAGGACAGGGGGTCGAGCTGTACTTC.

The gene calls are TRBV12-5 and TRBJ1-5; D may be TRBD1 (6 bases). Trimming took off 6 bases at V and 2 bases at J, with 14 bases between the two ends. The CDR3 consists of 15 residues. The V gene's germline CDR1 is LGHNT and CDR2 FRNRAP. The CDR3 region is CASGQGLGGNQPQHF. CDR3 sequence (DNA): TGTGCTAGTGGGCAGGGGCTCGGCGGCAATCAGCCCCAGCATTTT.

The table lists this clonotype with many counts. The rearrangement joins TRBV27 to TRBJ2-7; D is possibly TRBD1 or TRBD2 (7 bases each). This CDR3 is 15 amino acids long. V was cut by 3 bases and J by 6 bases, with 18 bases left in between. Germline V gene sequence: CDR1 MNHEY, CDR2 SMNVEV (reference sequence). The CDR3: CASSLNRGGLGEQYF. In nucleotides, the CDR3 is TGTGCCAGCAGTTTGAACAGGGGAGGACTAGGCGAGCAGTACTTC.

This clonotype was counted a few times. The chain recombines TRBV6-1 with TRBJ1-5; D might be TRBD1 (6 bases). The CDR3 spans 15 residues. Trimming cost V 6 bases and J 3 bases, with 15 bases left between them. Germline lookup yields CDR1 MNHNS and CDR2 SASEGT. In DNA form, the CDR3 reads TGTGCCAGCAGCCGCAGGGGAGAGAACAATCAGCCCCAGCATTTT. This gives the protein CASSRRGENNQPQHF.